Detailed here is one T cell receptor beta chain. The antigen is undetermined. The data derive from a study of cytomegalovirus exposure and HLA in healthy donors. Notes on the study in general: Based on reports, TCR beta sequences accurately predicted HLA-A and HLA-B alleles for most subjects. Researchers reported in a later analysis that a missense DCLRE1C variant was tied to TCR beta V- and J-gene trimming. Analyzed later, association rates of TCRs varied across HLA loci, with DRB1 most and HLA-C fewest. Productive rates of about 87% or about 30% were seen for most TCR beta V segments in an earlier analysis.

Researchers ran the PCR with 60 Vbeta and 13 Jbeta primers. Repertoires were generated with immunoSEQ multiplex PCR, while TCRdb's copy carries only in-frame clones and drops some. The sample holds some 95,000 clones; about 72% are singletons and the top ten take around 2.3%. The germline V gene encodes CDR1 MNHNY and CDR2 SVGAGI (reference sequence). V dropped 6 bases and J dropped 1; count of bases not matched to a gene: 9. The CDR3 loop spans 16 amino acids. This clonotype originated in a man younger than 45 in good health and CMV-seronegative. Sequencing was done on a sample of PBMCs. The J gene is TRBJ2-3, the V gene TRBV6-6; 8 bases line up with TRBD1. The CDR3 DNA sequence: TGTGCCAGCAGCCCACAGGACAGGGTGGGCACAGATACGCAGTATTTT. It yields the protein CASSPQDRVGTDTQYF.